The TCR beta chain described here comes from a study of T cells in Graves' hyperthyroidism and ophthalmopathy. Study results and caveats: Blood also contained most expanded thyroid clonotypes above 0.001. A 13 V-J model separated ophthalmopathy from stable hyperthyroidism.

Stable hyperthyroidism: no ophthalmopathy progression over 18 months of follow-up. It was uncontrolled infection, other autoimmune disease, pregnancy or lactation that excluded patients. RNA transcripts provided the source from which TCR beta CDR3 regions were amplified. The TCR CDR3 first-round RT-PCR relied on the HTBI primer set. TCRdb independently ran MiXCR on the multiplex PCR reads; one entry per CDR3 protein. The sample has hundreds of thousands of distinct CDR3 sequences; around 42% are singletons. To note about this clonotype: The antigen is unknown.

The CDR3 is 15 amino acids. V lost 5 bases and J 5 bases, leaving 18 bases between the germline ends. The clonotype originates from a young woman with Graves' hyperthyroidism. Material for sequencing was peripheral blood or thyroid tissue (not recorded which). V gene TRBV12-3 or TRBV12-4 combines with J gene TRBJ2-5; possibly TRBD1 for D (6 bases). CDR3 residues: CASSTGRLVGETQYF. The CDR3 DNA sequence: TGTGCCAGCAGTACAGGGCGGTTGGTCGGGGAGACCCAGTACTTC.